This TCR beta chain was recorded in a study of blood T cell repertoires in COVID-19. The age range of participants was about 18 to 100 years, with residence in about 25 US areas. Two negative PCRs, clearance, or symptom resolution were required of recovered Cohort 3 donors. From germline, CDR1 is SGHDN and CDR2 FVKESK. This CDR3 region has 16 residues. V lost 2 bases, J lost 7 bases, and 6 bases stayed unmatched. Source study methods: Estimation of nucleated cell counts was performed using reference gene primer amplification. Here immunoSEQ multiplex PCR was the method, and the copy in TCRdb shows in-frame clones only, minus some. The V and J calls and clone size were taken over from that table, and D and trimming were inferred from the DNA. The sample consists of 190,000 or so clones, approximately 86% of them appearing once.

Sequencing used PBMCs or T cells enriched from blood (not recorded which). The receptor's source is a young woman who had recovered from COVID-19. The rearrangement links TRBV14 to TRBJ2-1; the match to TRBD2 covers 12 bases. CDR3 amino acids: CASSQTSGRPGNEQFF. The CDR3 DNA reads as TGTGCCAGCAGCCAAACTAGCGGGAGGCCGGGGAATGAGCAGTTCTTC.